One sample yielded the 21 T cell receptor beta chains listed below, sequenced in a study of shared clonotypes between healthy human individuals. Naive-designated CD8 cells lacked CD45RO, were positively enriched for CCR7, and omitted terminally differentiated effector memory CD45RA+ cells. Measured with immunoSEQ multiplex PCR; TCRdb has only the in-frame clones, and not every one. The repertoire has roughly 2,000,000 clones, roughly 94% of them found once; the top ten carry 1.2%. Input material: naive CD8+ T cells sorted from blood. The origin of the receptors is a man aged 18 to 29 in good health.

The chain combines TRBV27 with TRBJ2-3; no clear D. The CDR3 totals 14 residues. V lost 3 bases and J 0 bases, leaving 7 bases between the germline ends. In germline, CDR1 is MNHEY, CDR2 SMNVEV (reference sequence). CDR3 coding DNA: TGTGCCAGCAGTTTGCGGAGTAGCACAGATACGCAGTATTTT. It specifies CASSLRSSTDTQYF.

The V call is TRBV5-4, the J call TRBJ1-2; 7 bases line up with TRBD1. Germline V gives CDR1 SGHNT, CDR2 YYREEE (reference sequence). CDR3 length equals 12 residues. The V segment lost 5 bases and the J segment 6 bases; nucleotides outside the gene matches: 4. The CDR3 bases are TGTGCCAGCAGTGGCCAGGGGGATGGCTACACCTTC. This sequence encodes CASSGQGDGYTF.

Written as DNA, the CDR3 is TGTGCTAGTGGTTTGTGGTATGAAAAACTGTTTTTT. Its protein is CASGLWYEKLFF. This rearrangement joins TRBV12-5 to TRBJ1-4; no firm D call. Trimming cost V 2 bases and J 6 bases, with 4 bases left between them. Germline V gives CDR1 LGHNT, CDR2 FRNRAP. The CDR3 extends over 12 amino acids. The full variable domain, rest sourced from reference TRBV12-5 and TRBJ1-4, is DARVTQTPRHKVTEMGQEVTMRCQPILGHNTVFWYRQTMMQGLELLAYFRNRAPLDDSGMPKDRFSAEMPDATLATLKIQPSEPRDSAVYFCASGLWYEKLFFGSGTQLSVL.

In DNA form, the CDR3 reads TGTGCCAGCAGCTCCCGACTAGCGGGAGCTAACGAGCAGTACTTC. Translated, it gives CASSSRLAGANEQYF. The rearrangement links TRBV7-8 to TRBJ2-7; 12 positions agree with TRBD2. V was clipped by 4 bases and J by 5 bases; unmatched bases: 6. CDR3 length: 15 amino acids. CDR1 and CDR2 (germline): SGHVS, FQNEAQ.

The chain has TRBV7-9 and TRBJ2-3; 11 nucleotides match TRBD2. J was trimmed by 2 bases and V by 1 base; bases with no gene match: 11. The CDR3 has 19 residues. CDR1 is SEHNR and CDR2 is FQNEAQ in the germline V gene (reference sequence). This CDR3 is CASSLGLAGGPGVTDTQYF. The CDR3 bases are TGTGCCAGCAGCTTAGGGCTAGCGGGAGGCCCGGGCGTCACAGATACGCAGTATTTT. Combining the CDR3 with reference TRBV7-9 and TRBJ2-3 gives the whole variable domain DTGVSQNPRHKITKRGQNVTFRCDPISEHNRLYWYRQTLGQGPEFLTYFQNEAQLEKSRLLSDRFSAERPKGSFSTLEIQRTEQGDSAMYLCASSLGLAGGPGVTDTQYFGPGTRLTVL.

With regard to this clone: Other DNA sequences in the same sample also yield this CDR3. The V gene is TRBV30, the J gene TRBJ2-3; maybe TRBD2 (7 bases). The CDR3 covers 15 residues. With 0 bases removed from V and 0 bases from J, the gap between germline ends came to 10 bases. CDR1 and CDR2 (germline): GTSNPN, SVGIG (reference sequence). The CDR3 DNA reads TGTGCCTGGAGTGTAGGCGGGGGCAGCACAGATACGCAGTATTTT. The encoded protein is CAWSVGGGSTDTQYF.

In its sample, this clone was seen once. The chain joins TRBV6-1 to TRBJ1-1, with D uncertain. Germline loops: CDR1 MNHNS, CDR2 SASEGT. The V end was cut by 10 bases, the J end by 1 base, with 10 bases between. CDR3 length: 12 amino acids. As DNA, the CDR3 is TGTGCCACCCCAGGCCGGAACACTGAAGCTTTCTTT. It encodes CATPGRNTEAFF.

The rearrangement links TRBV28 to TRBJ2-7, with 9 bases matching TRBD2. The CDR3 totals 14 residues. With V trimmed by 7 bases and J by 5 bases, 9 bases remained unmatched. Germline CDR1 is MDHEN and CDR2 is SYDVKM. This chain's CDR3 is CASTAGGENDEQYF. The CDR3 DNA follows: TGTGCCAGCACCGCGGGGGGGGAAAACGACGAGCAGTACTTC. Based on the CDR3 plus reference TRBV28 and TRBJ2-7, the full variable domain is DVKVTQSSRYLVKRTGEKVFLECVQDMDHENMFWYRQDPGLGLRLIYFSYDVKMKEKGDIPEGYSVSREKKERFSLILESASTNQTSMYLCASTAGGENDEQYFGPGTRLTVT.

CDR3 in amino acids: CASSPSSGEVNIQYF. The DNA for the CDR3 is TGTGCCAGCAGCCCCTCCTCGGGAGAAGTGAACATTCAGTACTTC. The genes are TRBV7-9 and TRBJ2-4, with TRBD2 as a possible D gene (6 bases). CDR1 and CDR2 (germline): SEHNR, FQNEAQ (reference sequence). The V gene lost 5 bases and the J gene lost 7 bases, with 18 bases spanning the gap. CDR3 length: 15 residues.

The chain joins TRBV6-1 to TRBJ2-3, with a possible D match to TRBD2 (6 bases). V was clipped by 5 bases and J by 4 bases, with 16 bases between them. The CDR3 runs to 15 residues. Per germline, CDR1 MNHNS and CDR2 SASEGT. CDR3 residues: CASSQTSSPADTQYF. CDR3 nucleotide sequence: TGTGCCAGCAGTCAAACTAGCTCCCCTGCAGATACGCAGTATTTT.

This rearrangement joins TRBV27 to TRBJ1-1; D is unresolved. V was clipped by 1 base and J by 4 bases, with 10 bases between them. The CDR3 contains 14 residues. CDR1 and CDR2 (germline): MNHEY, SMNVEV (reference sequence). The CDR3 nucleotides are TGTGCCAGCAGTTTATTGGGCGCGGCCACTGAAGCTTTCTTT. This translates into CASSLLGAATEAFF.

The chain combines TRBV29-1 with TRBJ2-5; no firm D call. V was shortened by 4 bases and J by 3 bases, with 9 bases between the two germline ends. This CDR3 is built from 12 residues. The germline gives CDR1 SQVTM, CDR2 ANQGSEA. CDR3 DNA sequence: TGCAGCGTTGTTGGTTCTGAAGAGACCCAGTACTTC. Its protein is CSVVGSEETQYF.

This chain uses TRBV27 with TRBJ2-1; possibly TRBD1 for D (6 bases). The CDR3 is 14 amino acids. Germline V gives CDR1 MNHEY, CDR2 SMNVEV (reference sequence). V gave up 7 bases and J gave up 6 bases, with 16 bases separating them. The CDR3 bases are TGTGCCAGCAATCGCCAGGGGAGTCTCAATGAGCAGTTCTTC. It encodes CASNRQGSLNEQFF.

The CDR3 DNA follows: TGTGCCAGCAGCTTGTGGGGATTAGGTTCACCCCTCCACTTT. It specifies CASSLWGLGSPLHF. The V gene is TRBV5-6, the J gene TRBJ1-6; D not certain. Between the trimmed V and J ends, which lost 1 base and 9 bases, there was a span of 11 bases. The germline V gene encodes CDR1 SGHDT and CDR2 YYEEEE. The CDR3 consists of 14 residues.

V gene TRBV19 combines with J gene TRBJ2-5; D remains ambiguous. CDR3 length: 11 residues. Germline V CDR1 and CDR2: LNHDA, SQIVND (reference sequence). Trimming stripped 9 bases from V and 3 bases from J, with 8 bases between. This CDR3 is CASPPKETQYF. The CDR3 nucleotides read TGTGCCAGCCCTCCTAAAGAGACCCAGTACTTC.

The chain uses TRBV4-1 and TRBJ2-7; 9 nucleotides align to TRBD2. There are 16 residues in the CDR3. V was pared by 4 bases and J by 3 bases, with 10 bases of the junction left unmatched. Germline V gene sequence: CDR1 MGHRA, CDR2 YSYEKL. The CDR3 DNA is TGCGCCAGCAGCCCTAAGCGGGGGGATCGGTTCTACGAGCAGTACTTC. Amino acids: CASSPKRGDRFYEQYF.

This clone has a handful of counts. The chain joins TRBV4-1 to TRBJ1-1; no definite D call. V was trimmed by 0 bases and J by 5 bases, leaving 4 bases between them. The germline gives CDR1 MGHRA, CDR2 YSYEKL. The CDR3 runs 12 residues. In DNA form, the CDR3 reads TGCGCCAGCAGCCAAGATGGGACTGAAGCTTTCTTT. Amino acid sequence: CASSQDGTEAFF.

The chain combines TRBV11-3 with TRBJ2-3, with unresolved D. V lost 5 bases and J 6 bases, leaving 12 bases between the germline ends. The germline gives CDR1 SGHNT, CDR2 YENEEA. The CDR3 extends over 13 amino acids. Here the CDR3 reads CASSLYFQDTQYF. In DNA form, the CDR3 reads TGTGCCAGCAGCCTCTATTTTCAGGATACGCAGTATTTT.

V gene TRBV6-6 combines with J gene TRBJ2-3; 9 bases match TRBD1. CDR1 is MNHNY, CDR2 SVGAGI, per germline (reference sequence). After removal of 5 bases from V and 2 bases from J, the junction contained 5 bases not matched to a gene. The CDR3 totals 15 residues. CDR3 loop: CASSPRDRDTDTQYF. For the CDR3, the DNA is TGTGCCAGCAGTCCCCGGGACAGGGACACAGATACGCAGTATTTT.

The gene calls are TRBV5-4 and TRBJ2-1; TRBD2 is a possible D gene (7 bases). Germline CDR1 reads SGHNT; CDR2 reads YYREEE (reference sequence). The CDR3 is 14 residues long. Trimming took 2 bases from V and 7 from J, leaving 13 bases between them. CDR3 protein: CASSFRGGQNEQFF. CDR3 nucleotides: TGTGCCAGCAGCTTCCGCGGGGGCCAGAATGAGCAGTTCTTC. Supplemented by reference TRBV5-4 and TRBJ2-1, the full variable domain reads ETGVTQSPTHLIKTRGQQVTLRCSSQSGHNTVSWYQQALGQGPQFIFQYYREEENGRGNFPPRFSGLQFPNYSSELNVNALELDDSALYLCASSFRGGQNEQFFGPGTRLTVL.

The CDR3 loop reads CASSLQGPAEAFF. CDR3 nucleotide sequence: TGTGCCAGCAGTTTACAGGGTCCCGCTGAAGCTTTCTTT. The genes are TRBV27 and TRBJ1-1; maybe TRBD1 (5 bases). V dropped 2 bases and J dropped 6 bases, with 10 bases sitting between them. The length of the CDR3 is 13 residues. Germline V gene data show CDR1 as MNHEY and CDR2 as SMNVEV (reference sequence).